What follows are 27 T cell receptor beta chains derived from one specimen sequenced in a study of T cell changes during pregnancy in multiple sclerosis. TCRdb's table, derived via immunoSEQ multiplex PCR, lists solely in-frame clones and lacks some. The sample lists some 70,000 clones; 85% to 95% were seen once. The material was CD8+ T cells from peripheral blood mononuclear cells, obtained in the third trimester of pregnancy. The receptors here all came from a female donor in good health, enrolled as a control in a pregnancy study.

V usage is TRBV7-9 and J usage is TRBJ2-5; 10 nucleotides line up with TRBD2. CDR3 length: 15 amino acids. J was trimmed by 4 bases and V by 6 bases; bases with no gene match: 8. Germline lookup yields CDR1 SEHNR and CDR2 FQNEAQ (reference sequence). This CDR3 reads CASSRVAGGTETQYF. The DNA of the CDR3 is TGTGCCAGCAGTCGAGTAGCGGGGGGCACAGAGACCCAGTACTTC.

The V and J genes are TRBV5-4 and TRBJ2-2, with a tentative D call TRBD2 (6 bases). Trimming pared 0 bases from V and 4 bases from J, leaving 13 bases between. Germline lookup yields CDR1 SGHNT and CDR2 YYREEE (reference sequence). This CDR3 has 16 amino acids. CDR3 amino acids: CASSLVGGAVTGELFF. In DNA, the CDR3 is TGTGCCAGCAGCTTGGTTGGAGGGGCGGTCACCGGGGAGCTGTTTTTT.

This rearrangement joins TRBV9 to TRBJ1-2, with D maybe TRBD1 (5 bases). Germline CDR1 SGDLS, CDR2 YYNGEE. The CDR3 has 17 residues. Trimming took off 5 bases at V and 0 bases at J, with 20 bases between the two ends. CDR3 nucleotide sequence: TGTGCCAGCAGAGACGACAGTCTTCGGCGCTCTAACTATGGCTACACCTTC. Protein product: CASRDDSLRRSNYGYTF.

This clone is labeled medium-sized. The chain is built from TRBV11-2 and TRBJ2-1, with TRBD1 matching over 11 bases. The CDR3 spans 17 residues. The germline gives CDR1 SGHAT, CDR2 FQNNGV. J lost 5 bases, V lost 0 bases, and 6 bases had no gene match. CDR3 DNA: TGTGCCAGCAGCTTAGAGGGGGGACAGGGGGTAGACAATGAGCAGTTCTTC. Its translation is CASSLEGGQGVDNEQFF.

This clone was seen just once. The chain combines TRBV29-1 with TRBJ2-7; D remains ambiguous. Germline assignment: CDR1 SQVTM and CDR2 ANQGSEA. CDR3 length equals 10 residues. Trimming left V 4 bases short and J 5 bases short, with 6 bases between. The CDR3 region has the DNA TGCAGCGTTGTGGCAGACGAGCAGTACTTC. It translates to CSVVADEQYF.

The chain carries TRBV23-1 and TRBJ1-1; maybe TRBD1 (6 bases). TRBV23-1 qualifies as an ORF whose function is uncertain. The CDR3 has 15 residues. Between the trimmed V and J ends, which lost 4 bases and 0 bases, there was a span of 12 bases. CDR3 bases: TGCGCCAGCAGTCCCCGGACAGAACTGAACACTGAAGCTTTCTTT. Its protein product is CASSPRTELNTEAFF.

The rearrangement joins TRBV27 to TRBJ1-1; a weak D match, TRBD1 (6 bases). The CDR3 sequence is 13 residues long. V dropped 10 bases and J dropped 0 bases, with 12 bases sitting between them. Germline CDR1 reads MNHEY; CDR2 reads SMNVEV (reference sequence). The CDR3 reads CATRRGVNTEAFF. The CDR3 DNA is TGTGCCACCCGCAGGGGCGTGAACACTGAAGCTTTCTTT.

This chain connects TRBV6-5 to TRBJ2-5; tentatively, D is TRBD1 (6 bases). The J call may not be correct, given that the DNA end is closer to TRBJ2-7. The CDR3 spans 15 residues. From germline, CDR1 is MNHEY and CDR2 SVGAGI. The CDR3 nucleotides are TGTGCCAGCAGTTACTCGGTTCACAGGGCCTACGAGCAGTACTTC. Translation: CASSYSVHRAYEQYF.

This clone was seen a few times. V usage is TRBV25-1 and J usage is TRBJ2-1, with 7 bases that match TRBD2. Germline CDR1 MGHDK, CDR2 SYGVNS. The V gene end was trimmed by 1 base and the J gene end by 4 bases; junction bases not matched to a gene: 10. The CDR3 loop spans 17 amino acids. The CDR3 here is CASSEFMTGGPYNEQFF. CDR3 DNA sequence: TGTGCCAGCAGTGAATTCATGACGGGGGGTCCGTACAATGAGCAGTTCTTC.

In nucleotides, the CDR3 is TGTGCCAGCAGCCAAGATGCAGGGGACGAAAATTCACCCCTCCACTTT. Translation: CASSQDAGDENSPLHF. The chain joins TRBV4-2 to TRBJ1-6; possible D gene TRBD1, 6 bases. The CDR3 runs to 16 residues. CDR1 is LGHNA and CDR2 is YNFKEQ in the germline V gene. Trimming removed 0 bases at V and 7 bases at J, with 13 bases between.

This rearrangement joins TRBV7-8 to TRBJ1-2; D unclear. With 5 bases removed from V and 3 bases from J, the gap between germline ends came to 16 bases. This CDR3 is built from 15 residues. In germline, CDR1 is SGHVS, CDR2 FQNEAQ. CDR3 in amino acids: CASSQGNLRDYGYTF. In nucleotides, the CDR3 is TGTGCCAGCAGCCAAGGGAATCTGAGGGACTATGGCTACACCTTC.

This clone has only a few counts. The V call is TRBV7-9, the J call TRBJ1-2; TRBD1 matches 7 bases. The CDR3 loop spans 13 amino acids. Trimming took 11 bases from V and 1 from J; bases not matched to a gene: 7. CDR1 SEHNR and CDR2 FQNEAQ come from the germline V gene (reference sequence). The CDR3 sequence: CAGGTANNYGYTF. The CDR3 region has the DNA TGTGCCGGGGGGACAGCAAATAACTATGGCTACACCTTC.

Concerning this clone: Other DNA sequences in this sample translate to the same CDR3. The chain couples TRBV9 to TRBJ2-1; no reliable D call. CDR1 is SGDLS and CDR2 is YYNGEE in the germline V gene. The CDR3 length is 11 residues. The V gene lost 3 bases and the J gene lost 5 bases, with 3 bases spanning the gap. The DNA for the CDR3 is TGTGCCAGCAGCGCAAACAATGAGCAGTTCTTC. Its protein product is CASSANNEQFF.

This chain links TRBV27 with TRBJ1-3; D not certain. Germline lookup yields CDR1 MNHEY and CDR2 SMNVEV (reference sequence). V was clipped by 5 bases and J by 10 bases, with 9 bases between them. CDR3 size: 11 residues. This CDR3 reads CASSDYWTIYF. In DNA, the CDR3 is TGTGCCAGCAGTGATTACTGGACCATATATTTT.

CDR3 sequence: CASSIFSGPHYEQYF. CDR3 in DNA: TGTGCCAGTAGTATCTTTAGCGGTCCCCATTACGAGCAGTACTTC. This chain joins TRBV19 and TRBJ2-7; maybe TRBD2 (6 bases). CDR3 length equals 15 residues. Trimming stripped 3 bases from V and 4 bases from J, with 16 bases between. The germline CDR1 and CDR2 sequences are LNHDA and SQIVND (reference sequence).

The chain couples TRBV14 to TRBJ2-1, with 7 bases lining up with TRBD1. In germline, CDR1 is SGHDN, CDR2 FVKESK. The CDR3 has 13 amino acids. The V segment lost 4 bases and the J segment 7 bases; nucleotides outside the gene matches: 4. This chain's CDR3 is CASSLGTENEQFF. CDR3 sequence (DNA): TGTGCCAGCAGCCTAGGGACAGAGAATGAGCAGTTCTTC.

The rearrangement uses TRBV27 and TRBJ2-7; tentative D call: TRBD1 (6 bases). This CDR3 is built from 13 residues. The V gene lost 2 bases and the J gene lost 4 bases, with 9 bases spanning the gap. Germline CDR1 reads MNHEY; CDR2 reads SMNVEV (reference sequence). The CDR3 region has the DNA TGTGCCAGCAGTTTACCCGGGACATACGAGCAGTACTTC. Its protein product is CASSLPGTYEQYF.

CDR3 nucleotides: TGTGCCAGCAGCTTATCAGGGGCCTTTCGTGGAAGTTATGGCTACACCTTC. As protein: CASSLSGAFRGSYGYTF. The chain is built from TRBV7-9 and TRBJ1-2, with a possible D match to TRBD1 (6 bases). The germline V and J ends were trimmed by 2 bases and 5 bases, with 21 bases remaining between them. Germline V CDR1 and CDR2: SEHNR, FQNEAQ (reference sequence). This CDR3 is built from 17 residues.

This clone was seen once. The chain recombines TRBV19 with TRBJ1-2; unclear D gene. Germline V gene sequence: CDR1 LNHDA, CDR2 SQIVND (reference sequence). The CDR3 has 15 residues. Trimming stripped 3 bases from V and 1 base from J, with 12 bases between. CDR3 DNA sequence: TGTGCCAGTAGTATTAACCCTCGGGATAACTATGGCTACACCTTC. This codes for CASSINPRDNYGYTF.

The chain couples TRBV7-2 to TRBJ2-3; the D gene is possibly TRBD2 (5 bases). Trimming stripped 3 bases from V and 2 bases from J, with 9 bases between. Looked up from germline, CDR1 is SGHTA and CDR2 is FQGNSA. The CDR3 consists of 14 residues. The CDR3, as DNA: TGTGCCAGCAGCTTTTGGGGAGACACAGATACGCAGTATTTT. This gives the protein CASSFWGDTDTQYF.

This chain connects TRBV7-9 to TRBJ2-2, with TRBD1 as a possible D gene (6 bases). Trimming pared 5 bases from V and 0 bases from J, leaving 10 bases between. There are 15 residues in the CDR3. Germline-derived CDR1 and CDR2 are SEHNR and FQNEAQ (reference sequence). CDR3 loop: CASSQRTANTGELFF. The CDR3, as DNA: TGTGCCAGCAGCCAGAGGACAGCGAACACCGGGGAGCTGTTTTTT. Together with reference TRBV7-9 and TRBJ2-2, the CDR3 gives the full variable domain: DTGVSQNPRHKITKRGQNVTFRCDPISEHNRLYWYRQTLGQGPEFLTYFQNEAQLEKSRLLSDRFSAERPKGSFSTLEIQRTEQGDSAMYLCASSQRTANTGELFFGEGSRLTVL.

The CDR3 coding sequence is TGCAGCGTTGACAACGGGACCTACGAGCAGTACTTC. Its translation: CSVDNGTYEQYF. The rearrangement links TRBV29-1 to TRBJ2-7, with D possibly being TRBD2 (5 bases). Trimming removed 3 bases from V and 2 bases from J, with 8 bases in between. The CDR3 has 12 amino acids. Germline V CDR1 and CDR2: SQVTM, ANQGSEA.

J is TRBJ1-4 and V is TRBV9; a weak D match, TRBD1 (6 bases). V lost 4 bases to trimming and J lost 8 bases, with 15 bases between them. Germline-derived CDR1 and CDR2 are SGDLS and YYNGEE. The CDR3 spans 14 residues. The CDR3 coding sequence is TGTGCCAGCAGCCCGGGGGGGCAGGGAGAAAAACTGTTTTTT. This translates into CASSPGGQGEKLFF.

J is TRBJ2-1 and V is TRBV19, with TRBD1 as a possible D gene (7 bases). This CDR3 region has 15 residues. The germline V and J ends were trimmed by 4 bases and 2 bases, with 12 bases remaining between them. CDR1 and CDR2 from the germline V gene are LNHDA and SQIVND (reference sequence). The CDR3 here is CASSSLRGAYNEQFF. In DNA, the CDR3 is TGTGCCAGTAGTAGCCTCAGGGGGGCCTACAATGAGCAGTTCTTC.

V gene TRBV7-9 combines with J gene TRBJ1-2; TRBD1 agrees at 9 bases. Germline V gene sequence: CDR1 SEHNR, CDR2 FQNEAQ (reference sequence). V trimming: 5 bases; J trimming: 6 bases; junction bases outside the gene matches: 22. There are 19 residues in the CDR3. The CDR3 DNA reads TGTGCCAGCAGCCCACCCCAGATCTCGGACAGGGGTAGTGGTAATGGCTACACCTTC. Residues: CASSPPQISDRGSGNGYTF.

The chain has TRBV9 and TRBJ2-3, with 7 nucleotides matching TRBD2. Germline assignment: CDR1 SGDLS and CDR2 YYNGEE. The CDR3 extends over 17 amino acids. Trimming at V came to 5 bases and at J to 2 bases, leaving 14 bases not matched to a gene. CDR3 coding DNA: TGTGCCAGCAGTGTCCGATGGTCAGCGGGGTCCACAGATACGCAGTATTTT. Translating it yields CASSVRWSAGSTDTQYF.

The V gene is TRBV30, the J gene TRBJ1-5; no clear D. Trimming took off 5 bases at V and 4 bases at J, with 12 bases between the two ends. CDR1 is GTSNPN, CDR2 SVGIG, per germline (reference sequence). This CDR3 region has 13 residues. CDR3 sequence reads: CAWSETPNQPQHF. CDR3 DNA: TGTGCCTGGTCAGAGACACCAAATCAGCCCCAGCATTTT.